These 28 T cell receptor beta chains share one sample of origin, sequenced in a study of blood T cell repertoires in COVID-19. Some clones are missing from TCRdb's copy, which holds only in-frame ones; the method was immunoSEQ multiplex PCR. There are more than 300,000 clones in the sample; around nine tenths occur only once, and over 8.5% lies in the top ten. The sample was PBMCs or T cells enriched from blood (not recorded which). These receptor sequences come from a woman in her twenties or thirties who had recovered from COVID-19.

V is TRBV28 and J is TRBJ2-7, with D possibly TRBD2 on 5 matching bases. The CDR3 contains 15 residues. V gave up 8 bases and J gave up 3 bases, with 20 bases separating them. CDR1 and CDR2 from the germline V gene are MDHEN and SYDVKM. The CDR3 loop reads CASRLYGFEGYEQYF. The CDR3 DNA reads as TGTGCCAGCCGCCTTTACGGTTTCGAGGGCTACGAGCAGTACTTC.

The chain has TRBV5-1 and TRBJ2-1; 14 nucleotides match TRBD2. CDR1 is SGHRS and CDR2 is YFSETQ in the germline V gene. V gave up 5 bases and J gave up 8 bases; unmatched junction bases: 9. The CDR3 totals 16 residues. CDR3 loop: CASSPGTSGSQDEQFF. CDR3 DNA sequence: TGCGCCAGCAGTCCCGGGACTAGCGGGAGTCAGGATGAGCAGTTCTTC.

This clone occurred once. The chain recombines TRBV11-3 with TRBJ2-7, with 7 bases matching TRBD1. In germline, CDR1 is SGHNT, CDR2 YENEEA. The length of the CDR3 is 15 residues. Trimming took 5 bases from V and 0 from J; bases not matched to a gene: 7. The CDR3 DNA is TGTGCCAGCAGCGCCGGACAGGAAAGCTCCTACGAGCAGTACTTC. As protein: CASSAGQESSYEQYF.

A remark on this clone: Mismatch with germline at one junction end may stem from a read error. The chain recombines TRBV28 with TRBJ2-2; 8 nucleotides line up with TRBD2. Germline assignment: CDR1 MDHEN and CDR2 SYDVKM. The CDR3 is 21 residues long. The CDR3 here is CAGRGLPTSAETGAGGGELFF. The DNA of the CDR3 is TGTGCCGGCAGGGGTCTTCCTACTTCCGCCGAAACGGGGGCGGGAGGCGGGGAGCTGTTTTTT.

The CDR3: CASSPKGVQNTEAFF. As DNA, the CDR3 is TGTGCCAGCAGCCCTAAGGGGGTCCAGAACACTGAAGCTTTCTTT. The rearrangement uses TRBV7-2 and TRBJ1-1, with D perhaps TRBD1 (6 bases). Germline V gene lookup returns CDR1 SGHTA and CDR2 FQGNSA. CDR3 size: 15 residues. V gave up 5 bases and J gave up 1 base, with 14 bases separating them.

The chain joins TRBV5-4 to TRBJ2-5; no reliable D call. Germline CDR1 and CDR2: SGHNT and YYREEE (reference sequence). The CDR3 covers 13 residues. Trimming left V 2 bases short and J 1 base short, with 6 bases between. CDR3: CASSFHSQETQYF. CDR3 coding DNA: TGTGCCAGCAGCTTCCACAGCCAAGAGACCCAGTACTTC.

This chain joins TRBV2 and TRBJ1-5, with TRBD1 matching 7 bases. Germline CDR1 reads SNHLY; CDR2 reads FYNNEI. J lost 2 bases, V lost 2 bases, and 9 bases had no gene match. The CDR3 sequence is 17 residues long. The CDR3 coding sequence is TGTGCCAGCAGTGAACGGGTATTCGACAGGGGCAATCAGCCCCAGCATTTT. It codes for CASSERVFDRGNQPQHF.

The rearrangement joins TRBV7-9 to TRBJ2-1; D possibly corresponds to TRBD2 (6 bases). V was cut by 4 bases and J by 8 bases, with 24 bases left in between. There are 17 residues in the CDR3. The germline V gene encodes CDR1 SEHNR and CDR2 FQNEAQ (reference sequence). The DNA of the CDR3 is TGTGCCAGCAGCTCACCTTTTCGGGCGGGATTTGAACATGAGCAGTTCTTC. As protein: CASSSPFRAGFEHEQFF. Filled out from reference TRBV7-9 and TRBJ2-1, the complete variable domain reads DTGVSQNPRHKITKRGQNVTFRCDPISEHNRLYWYRQTLGQGPEFLTYFQNEAQLEKSRLLSDRFSAERPKGSFSTLEIQRTEQGDSAMYLCASSSPFRAGFEHEQFFGPGTRLTVL.

The CDR3 DNA is TGTGCCAGCTCACCGTCCGGGACAGGGGTCTACGAGCAGTACTTC. Translation: CASSPSGTGVYEQYF. J is TRBJ2-7 and V is TRBV18, with 10 nucleotides matching TRBD1. J was trimmed by 3 bases and V by 3 bases; bases with no gene match: 5. CDR1 KGHSH and CDR2 LQKENI come from the germline V gene. This CDR3 is built from 15 residues.

The rearrangement links TRBV7-9 to TRBJ2-5; 9 bases map to TRBD1. This CDR3 has 15 amino acids. V gave up 5 bases and J gave up 5 bases; unmatched junction bases: 9. Germline V CDR1 and CDR2: SEHNR, FQNEAQ (reference sequence). CDR3 protein: CASSPRTGEGETQYF. CDR3 sequence (DNA): TGTGCCAGCAGCCCAAGGACAGGGGAAGGGGAGACCCAGTACTTC. Full variable domain (rest looked up from reference TRBV7-9 and TRBJ2-5): DTGVSQNPRHKITKRGQNVTFRCDPISEHNRLYWYRQTLGQGPEFLTYFQNEAQLEKSRLLSDRFSAERPKGSFSTLEIQRTEQGDSAMYLCASSPRTGEGETQYFGPGTRLLVL.

The chain employs TRBV3-1 (or the pseudogene TRBV3-2) and TRBJ2-1; TRBD2 matches at 7 bases. The J segment lost 6 bases and the V segment lost 5 bases, leaving 10 bases of the junction unmatched. The CDR3 contains 15 residues. Per germline, CDR1 LGHDT and CDR2 YNNKEL (reference sequence). This CDR3 is CASSTTGTTGNEQFF. Here the CDR3 DNA reads TGTGCCAGCAGCACGACCGGGACTACTGGCAATGAGCAGTTCTTC.

The chain joins TRBV5-8 to TRBJ1-1; D possibly corresponds to TRBD1 (5 bases). The CDR3 is 15 amino acids. Trimming shortened V by 7 bases and J by 1 base, and 17 bases separated the two germline ends. CDR1 SGHTS and CDR2 YDEGEE come from the germline V gene. CDR3 DNA sequence: TGTGCCAGCGGCACAAGGGGTTCAGGGAACACTGAAGCTTTCTTT. This sequence encodes CASGTRGSGNTEAFF.

J is TRBJ2-7 and V is TRBV3-1 (or the pseudogene TRBV3-2); D may be TRBD2 (6 bases). The length of the CDR3 is 13 residues. Germline V gene sequence: CDR1 LGHDT, CDR2 YNNKEL (reference sequence). V gave up 2 bases and J gave up 10 bases, with 15 bases separating them. The CDR3 DNA is TGTGCCAGCAGCCAAAAAGGGACTCCGTCACAGTACTTC. Amino acids: CASSQKGTPSQYF.

The chain couples TRBV19 to TRBJ2-1; possibly TRBD2 for D (5 bases). CDR3 length: 13 residues. Trimming removed 8 bases at V and 10 bases at J, with 18 bases between. Germline-derived CDR1 and CDR2 are LNHDA and SQIVND (reference sequence). CDR3 in amino acids: CASYSETQGEQFF. CDR3 coding DNA: TGTGCCAGTTATAGCGAGACCCAAGGGGAGCAGTTCTTC.

The count of this clone is one. The rearrangement uses TRBV18 and TRBJ2-2, with TRBD2 identical over 7 bases. The CDR3 totals 18 residues. The germline gives CDR1 KGHSH, CDR2 LQKENI. V was pared by 2 bases and J by 0 bases, with 9 bases of the junction left unmatched. The CDR3 DNA reads as TGTGCCAGCTCACCAATTACTAGCGCGATGTCGAACACCGGGGAGCTGTTTTTT. Translation gives CASSPITSAMSNTGELFF. Full variable domain (remainder filled in from reference TRBV18 and TRBJ2-2): NAGVMQNPRHLVRRRGQEARLRCSPMKGHSHVYWYRQLPEEGLKFMVYLQKENIIDESGMPKERFSAEFPKEGPSILRIQQVVRGDSAAYFCASSPITSAMSNTGELFFGEGSRLTVL.

This sequence joins TRBV28 and TRBJ2-3; 11 bases are a match to TRBD2. Germline CDR1 MDHEN, CDR2 SYDVKM. V shed 5 bases, J shed 3 bases, and the junction held 4 bases outside the gene matches. CDR3 size: 15 residues. In DNA form, the CDR3 reads TGTGCCAGCAGTCATAGCGGGAGGGAAACAGATACGCAGTATTTT. Protein product: CASSHSGRETDTQYF.

This clone has a handful of counts. The chain couples TRBV12-5 to TRBJ2-3; D is unclear. CDR3 length: 13 amino acids. In germline, CDR1 is LGHNT, CDR2 FRNRAP. The V and J ends lost 1 base and 5 bases respectively, with 7 bases between them. CDR3 bases: TGTGCTAGTGGTTTGGCAGCGAAAGATACGCAGTATTTT. This gives the protein CASGLAAKDTQYF.

The rearrangement joins TRBV5-4 to TRBJ2-1; 9 nucleotides agree with TRBD2. Trimming took 4 bases from V and 7 from J; bases not matched to a gene: 12. CDR3 size: 16 residues. CDR1 and CDR2 from the germline V gene are SGHNT and YYREEE (reference sequence). The CDR3 loop is CASSPGGLAGENEQFF. The CDR3 DNA follows: TGTGCCAGCAGCCCCGGGGGACTAGCTGGGGAGAATGAGCAGTTCTTC.

The chain uses TRBV3-1 (or the pseudogene TRBV3-2) and TRBJ2-5, with TRBD2 matching over 7 bases. Germline lookup yields CDR1 LGHDT and CDR2 YNNKEL (reference sequence). V lost 1 base and J lost 5; bases outside the gene matches: 7. CDR3 length: 15 residues. The CDR3 is CASSQGGGRWETQYF. Written as DNA, the CDR3 is TGTGCCAGCAGCCAAGGGGGGGGTCGGTGGGAGACCCAGTACTTC.

Notes on this clone: Its ends do not fully match the called genes, so a read error is possible. V and J are TRBV23-1 and TRBJ2-7, with 9 bases aligning to TRBD2. TRBV23-1 has ORF status, its function being uncertain. The CDR3 totals 14 residues. CDR3 residues: CASRHPVASGKADF. CDR3 nucleotide sequence: TGCGCCAGCAGGCACCCCGTTGCTAGCGGGAAAGCAGACTTC.

J is TRBJ2-3 and V is TRBV2; D is unresolved. In germline, CDR1 is SNHLY, CDR2 FYNNEI. This CDR3 region has 14 residues. Trimming pared 6 bases from V and 0 bases from J, leaving 10 bases between. The CDR3 DNA reads as TGTGCCAGCAGGGAGCGCGAGAGCACAGATACGCAGTATTTT. It encodes CASRERESTDTQYF. The full variable domain, rest sourced from reference TRBV2 and TRBJ2-3, is EPEVTQTPSHQVTQMGQEVILRCVPISNHLYFYWYRQILGQKVEFLVSFYNNEISEKSEIFDDQFSVERPDGSNFTLKIRSTKLEDSAMYFCASRERESTDTQYFGPGTRLTVL.

The chain couples TRBV27 to TRBJ2-1; 9 positions agree with TRBD2. CDR1 is MNHEY, CDR2 SMNVEV, per germline (reference sequence). V lost 7 bases and J lost 2; bases outside the gene matches: 6. The CDR3 consists of 15 residues. The CDR3 DNA reads as TGTGCCAGCACCTACCTAGCGGGGCCCTACAATGAGCAGTTCTTC. It is translated as CASTYLAGPYNEQFF.

This clone was counted a single time. The chain's CDR3 is CASSPGASSTEAFF. The DNA of the CDR3 is TGTGCCAGCAGCCCTGGGGCATCCAGCACTGAAGCTTTCTTT. This chain links TRBV7-2 with TRBJ1-1, with D tentatively TRBD1 (5 bases). There are 14 residues in the CDR3. The ends were cut back, 5 bases at V and 4 bases at J, with 14 bases in the middle. From germline, CDR1 is SGHTA and CDR2 FQGNSA.

This clone was observed a few times. The rearrangement links TRBV5-6 to TRBJ1-4; D gene uncertain. Germline V gives CDR1 SGHDT, CDR2 YYEEEE. Trimming took 3 bases from V and 11 from J, leaving 14 bases between them. The CDR3 consists of 13 residues. Written as DNA, the CDR3 is TGTGCCAGCAGCTCCTGGCCTCAGGTCAAACTGTTTTTT. It specifies CASSSWPQVKLFF.

V gene TRBV11-2 combines with J gene TRBJ2-7; tentatively, D is TRBD1 (6 bases). Trimming took 0 bases from V and 6 from J, leaving 18 bases between them. The CDR3 consists of 16 residues. Germline CDR1 reads SGHAT; CDR2 reads FQNNGV. The CDR3 bases are TGTGCCAGCAGCTTAGATTTTTGGCAGGGGTTGTCCGAGCAGTACTTC. Its protein product is CASSLDFWQGLSEQYF.

The gene calls are TRBV6-2 or TRBV6-3 and TRBJ2-7, with D unclear. CDR3 length equals 12 residues. V lost 6 bases and J lost 3, with 9 bases in between. Germline CDR1 is MNHEY and CDR2 is SVGEGT. CDR3: CASSPNIYEQYF. The CDR3 region has the DNA TGTGCCAGCAGCCCTAACATCTACGAGCAGTACTTC.

The chain links TRBV11-2 to TRBJ2-7; a possible D gene is TRBD1 (5 bases). Germline CDR1 and CDR2: SGHAT and FQNNGV. The CDR3 is 12 amino acids. Between the trimmed V and J ends, which lost 5 bases and 6 bases, there was a span of 11 bases. Here the CDR3 reads CASSPGWGEQYF. The DNA for the CDR3 is TGTGCCAGCAGCCCAGGGTGGGGCGAGCAGTACTTC.

The chain links TRBV27 to TRBJ2-5; 9 nucleotides agree with TRBD2. Germline assignment: CDR1 MNHEY and CDR2 SMNVEV (reference sequence). The ends lost 3 bases at V and 5 bases at J; junction bases unmatched: 16. This CDR3 is 18 amino acids long. The CDR3 reads CASSLGPRLAGGPETQYF. CDR3 DNA: TGTGCCAGCAGTTTGGGGCCCCGGTTGGCGGGAGGGCCGGAGACCCAGTACTTC.